The 15 T cell receptor beta chains below all came from one sample that was sequenced in a study of radiotherapy plus CTLA-4 blockade in lung cancer. Assay used: immunoSEQ multiplex PCR; TCRdb lists only in-frame clones, some missing. In the table there are 35,000 to 45,000 clones, 85% of which are singletons. Specimen: peripheral blood, collected from a patient treated with radiotherapy plus ipilimumab. These TCRs come from a human donor with non-small cell lung cancer who had stable disease on radiotherapy plus ipilimumab.

This chain joins TRBV9 and TRBJ2-2; D may be TRBD1 (6 bases). CDR3 length: 12 amino acids. The V gene lost 3 bases and the J gene lost 6 bases, with 6 bases spanning the gap. Germline V gene lookup returns CDR1 SGDLS and CDR2 YYNGEE. As DNA, the CDR3 is TGTGCCAGCAGCGAGGGGGCCGGGGAGCTGTTTTTT. Translated, it gives CASSEGAGELFF.

CDR3 in amino acids: CASRVRQGVYNEQFF. CDR3 DNA sequence: TGTGCCAGCAGGGTCAGACAGGGGGTCTACAATGAGCAGTTCTTC. The chain recombines TRBV6-6 with TRBJ2-1; 9 nucleotides match TRBD1. Trimming removed 6 bases from V and 3 bases from J; junction bases left unmatched: 6. The V gene's germline CDR1 is MNHNY and CDR2 SVGAGI (reference sequence). The CDR3 totals 15 residues.

As concerns this clone: The sample holds other DNA sequences that translate to the same CDR3. The chain couples TRBV6-4 to TRBJ2-2; D call uncertain. This CDR3 has 13 residues. V was shortened by 0 bases and J by 4 bases, with 3 bases between the two germline ends. The germline CDR1 and CDR2 sequences are MRHNA and SNTAGT. CDR3: CASSDSSTGELFF. The CDR3 coding sequence is TGTGCCAGCAGTGACTCTAGCACCGGGGAGCTGTTTTTT.

The chain uses TRBV5-1 and TRBJ1-1; the D gene is possibly TRBD1 (6 bases). CDR3 length: 14 amino acids. Per the germline V gene, CDR1 is SGHRS and CDR2 is YFSETQ. Trimming took 4 bases from V and 4 from J, leaving 14 bases between them. This chain's CDR3 is CASSVQGFVTEAFF. CDR3 DNA sequence: TGCGCCAGCAGCGTACAGGGTTTTGTCACTGAAGCTTTCTTT.

The chain joins TRBV7-8 to TRBJ1-5; TRBD1 matches 9 bases. V trimming: 5 bases; J trimming: 1 base; junction bases outside the gene matches: 3. The CDR3 totals 15 residues. Germline V CDR1 and CDR2: SGHVS, FQNEAQ. CDR3 sequence reads: CASSPGQGSNQPQHF. In DNA form, the CDR3 reads TGTGCCAGCAGCCCGGGACAGGGAAGCAATCAGCCCCAGCATTTT.

V is TRBV29-1 and J is TRBJ2-7, with D possibly matching TRBD2 (6 bases). From germline, CDR1 is SQVTM and CDR2 ANQGSEA. CDR3 size: 11 residues. The V end was cut by 4 bases, the J end by 2 bases, with 6 bases between. In DNA, the CDR3 is TGCAGCGTTGCGGGAGCCTACGAGCAGTACTTC. It is translated as CSVAGAYEQYF.

The chain uses TRBV9 and TRBJ2-5, with D possibly being TRBD2 (6 bases). This CDR3 spans 14 amino acids. V was shortened by 3 bases and J by 2 bases, with 11 bases between the two germline ends. The germline V gene has CDR1 SGDLS and CDR2 YYNGEE. For the CDR3, the DNA is TGTGCCAGCAGCGAGACTAGTCGTCAAGAGACCCAGTACTTC. It yields the protein CASSETSRQETQYF.

This clone was picked up one time. The genes are TRBV20-1 and TRBJ2-1; D is uncertain. Germline CDR1 DFQATT, CDR2 SNEGSKA (reference sequence). CDR3 length: 11 amino acids. Trimming removed 5 bases at V and 10 bases at J, with 12 bases between. The chain's CDR3 is CSAEETGEQFF. The CDR3 DNA is TGCAGTGCTGAGGAGACCGGAGAGCAGTTCTTC.

This clone appeared a single time. The chain employs TRBV28 and TRBJ2-5, with D possibly TRBD1 on 5 matching bases. The CDR3 is 11 amino acids. Trimming took 8 bases from V and 4 from J, leaving 8 bases between them. CDR1 MDHEN and CDR2 SYDVKM come from the germline V gene. CDR3 DNA sequence: TGTGCCAGCTCTAGGGGAGAGACCCAGTACTTC. It is translated as CASSRGETQYF.

Only one count was recorded for this clone. DNA of the CDR3: TGCAGTGCTACTTTATCGGAGGAGCAGTACTTC. This translates into CSATLSEEQYF. J is TRBJ2-7 and V is TRBV20-1, with D unclear. Trimming shortened V by 4 bases and J by 7 bases, and 11 bases separated the two germline ends. Looked up from germline, CDR1 is DFQATT and CDR2 is SNEGSKA (reference sequence). The CDR3 runs 11 residues.

The chain's CDR3 is CAISLTGLKGGAGDPTPYEQYF. Written as DNA, the CDR3 is TGTGCCATCAGCCTGACAGGGCTTAAGGGAGGAGCGGGGGACCCTACCCCCTACGAGCAGTACTTC. The V gene is TRBV10-3, the J gene TRBJ2-7; possibly TRBD2 for D (8 bases). Trimming left V 6 bases short and J 2 bases short, with 38 bases between. Germline CDR1 reads ENHRY; CDR2 reads SYGVKD. This CDR3 comprises 22 residues.

This clone was counted once. The CDR3 sequence is CASSEGGNLGEQYF. The DNA for the CDR3 is TGTGCCAGCAGTGAAGGGGGCAATCTAGGCGAGCAGTACTTC. The chain carries TRBV2 and TRBJ2-7, with D possibly matching TRBD1 (5 bases). This CDR3 has 14 residues. Trimming cost V 1 base and J 6 bases, with 13 bases left between them. CDR1 and CDR2 (germline): SNHLY, FYNNEI.

The chain joins TRBV19 to TRBJ2-2; possibly TRBD1 for D (5 bases). The CDR3 is 14 residues long. Trimming took off 1 base at V and 6 bases at J, with 9 bases between the two ends. From germline, CDR1 is LNHDA and CDR2 SQIVND (reference sequence). This chain's CDR3 is CASSIGQNSGELFF. In DNA, the CDR3 is TGTGCCAGTAGTATAGGACAGAATTCCGGGGAGCTGTTTTTT.

The chain is built from TRBV10-1 and TRBJ2-1; D might be TRBD1 (5 bases). Per the germline V gene, CDR1 is WNHNN and CDR2 is SYGVQD (reference sequence). Trimming removed 5 bases at V and 5 bases at J, with 13 bases between. The CDR3 runs 14 residues. The CDR3: CASSPSGAHNEQFF. The CDR3, as DNA: TGCGCCAGCAGTCCGAGTGGGGCCCACAATGAGCAGTTCTTC.

The chain employs TRBV7-9 and TRBJ2-2; the D gene is possibly TRBD1 (6 bases). The CDR3 is 15 residues long. Germline assignment: CDR1 SEHNR and CDR2 FQNEAQ (reference sequence). V was cut by 3 bases and J by 2 bases, with 10 bases left in between. The CDR3 DNA reads as TGTGCCAGCAGCTTGGGGACACACAACACCGGGGAGCTGTTTTTT. Protein product: CASSLGTHNTGELFF.